This T cell receptor (beta chain) appears in the sequencing data of a study of T-cell reconstitution after alpha-beta-depleted transplantation in children. V lost 1 base and J lost 3, with 13 bases in between. The V gene's germline CDR1 is MGHDK and CDR2 SYGVNS. The CDR3 has 16 amino acids. Construction of the TCRbeta library involved unique molecular identifiers. TCRdb re-analysed the PCR reads in MiXCR, keeping a single row per CDR3 protein. The table has 800,000 to 1,000,000 distinct CDR3 sequences, under 30% seen once. Comments on this clonotype: Its antigen remains unidentified.

Study results and limitations: T-cell counts and diversity at one year following transplant were attributed mainly to newly produced T cells.

Here the sequenced sample was PBMCs, mostly from graft donor cells, taken 360 days after TCRalphabeta/CD19-depleted stem cell transplant. This clonotype was obtained from a boy younger than two who had a stem cell transplant for SCID, so the T cells may come from the graft donor. The chain links TRBV25-1 to TRBJ2-1; D gene uncertain. The CDR3 sequence: CASSELGSAIYNEQFF. For the CDR3, the DNA is TGTGCCAGCAGTGAATTGGGCAGCGCTATCTACAATGAGCAGTTCTTC.